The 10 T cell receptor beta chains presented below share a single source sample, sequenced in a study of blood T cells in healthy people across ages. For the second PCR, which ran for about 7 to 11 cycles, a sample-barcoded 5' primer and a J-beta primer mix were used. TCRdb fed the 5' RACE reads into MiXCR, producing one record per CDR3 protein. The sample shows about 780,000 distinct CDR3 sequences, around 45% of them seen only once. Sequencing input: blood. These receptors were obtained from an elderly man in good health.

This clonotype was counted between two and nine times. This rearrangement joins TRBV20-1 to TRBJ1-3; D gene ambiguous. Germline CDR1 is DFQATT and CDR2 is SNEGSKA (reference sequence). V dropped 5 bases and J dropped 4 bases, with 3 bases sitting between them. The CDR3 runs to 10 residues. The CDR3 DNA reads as TGCAGTGCTTACGGAAACACCATATATTTT. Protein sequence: CSAYGNTIYF.

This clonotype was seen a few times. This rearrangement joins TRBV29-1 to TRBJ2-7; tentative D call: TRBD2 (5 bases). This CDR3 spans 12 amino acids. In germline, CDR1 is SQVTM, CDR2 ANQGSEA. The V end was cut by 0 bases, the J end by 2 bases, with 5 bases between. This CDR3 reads CSVEDGTYEQYF. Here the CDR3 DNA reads TGCAGCGTTGAAGACGGGACCTACGAGCAGTACTTC.

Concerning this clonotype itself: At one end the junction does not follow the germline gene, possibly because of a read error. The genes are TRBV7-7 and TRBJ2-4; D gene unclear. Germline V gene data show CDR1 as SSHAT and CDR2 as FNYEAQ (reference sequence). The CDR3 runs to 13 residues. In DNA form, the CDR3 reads TGTGCTAGCAGCTTGTCGCAGGCGGCGGAGCAGTACTTC. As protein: CASSLSQAAEQYF.

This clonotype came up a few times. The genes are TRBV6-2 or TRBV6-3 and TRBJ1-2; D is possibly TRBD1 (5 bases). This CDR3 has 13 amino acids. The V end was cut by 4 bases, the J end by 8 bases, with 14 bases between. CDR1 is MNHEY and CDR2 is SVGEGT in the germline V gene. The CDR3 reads CASSLTQGLGYTF. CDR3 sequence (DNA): TGTGCCAGCAGTTTAACCCAGGGTCTCGGCTACACCTTC.

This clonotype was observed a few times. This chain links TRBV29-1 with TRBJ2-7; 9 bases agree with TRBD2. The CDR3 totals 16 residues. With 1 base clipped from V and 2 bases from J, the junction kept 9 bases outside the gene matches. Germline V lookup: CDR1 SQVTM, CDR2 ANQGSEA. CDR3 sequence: CSVEGSSSSGTYEQYF. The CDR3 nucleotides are TGCAGCGTTGAAGGATCGTCGTCTAGCGGGACCTACGAGCAGTACTTC.

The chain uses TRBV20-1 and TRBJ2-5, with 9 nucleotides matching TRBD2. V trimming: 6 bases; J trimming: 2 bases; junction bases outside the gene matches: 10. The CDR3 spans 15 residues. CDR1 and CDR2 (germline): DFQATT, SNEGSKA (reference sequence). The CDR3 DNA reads TGCAGTGCCGGAGGCCTAGCGGGGCTACAAGAGACCCAGTACTTC. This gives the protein CSAGGLAGLQETQYF.

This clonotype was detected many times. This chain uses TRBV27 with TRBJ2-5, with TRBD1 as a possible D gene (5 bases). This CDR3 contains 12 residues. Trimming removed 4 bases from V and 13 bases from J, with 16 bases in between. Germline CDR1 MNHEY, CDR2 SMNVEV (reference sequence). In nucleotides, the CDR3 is TGTGCCAGCAGTTCCCCAGCAGGGCGCCTGTACTTC. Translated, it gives CASSSPAGRLYF.

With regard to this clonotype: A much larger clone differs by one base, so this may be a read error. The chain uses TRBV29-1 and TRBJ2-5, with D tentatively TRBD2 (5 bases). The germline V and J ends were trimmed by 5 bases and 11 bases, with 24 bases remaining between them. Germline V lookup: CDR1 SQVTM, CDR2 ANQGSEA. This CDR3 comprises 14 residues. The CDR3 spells CSVHSPGVYNEQYF. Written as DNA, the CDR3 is TGCAGCGTTCACAGCCCCGGGGTCTACAATGAGCAGTACTTC.

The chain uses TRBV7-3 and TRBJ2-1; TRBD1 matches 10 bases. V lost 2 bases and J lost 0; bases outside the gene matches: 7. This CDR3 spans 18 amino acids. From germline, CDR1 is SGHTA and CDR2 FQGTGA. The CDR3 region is CASSLGTGVRLSYNEQFF. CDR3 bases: TGTGCCAGCAGCTTAGGGACAGGGGTTAGACTCTCCTACAATGAGCAGTTCTTC.

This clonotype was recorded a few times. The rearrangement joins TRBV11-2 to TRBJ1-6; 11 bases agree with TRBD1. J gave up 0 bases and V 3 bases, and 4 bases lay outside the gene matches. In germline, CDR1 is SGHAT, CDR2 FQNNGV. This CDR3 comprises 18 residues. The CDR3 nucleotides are TGTGCCAGCAGCTTCGGACAGGGGGCTAGCTCCTATAATTCACCCCTCCACTTT. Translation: CASSFGQGASSYNSPLHF. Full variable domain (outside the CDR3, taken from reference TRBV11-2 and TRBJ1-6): EAGVAQSPRYKIIEKRQSVAFWCNPISGHATLYWYQQILGQGPKLLIQFQNNGVVDDSQLPKDRFSAERLKGVDSTLKIQPAKLEDSAVYLCASSFGQGASSYNSPLHFGNGTRLTVT.